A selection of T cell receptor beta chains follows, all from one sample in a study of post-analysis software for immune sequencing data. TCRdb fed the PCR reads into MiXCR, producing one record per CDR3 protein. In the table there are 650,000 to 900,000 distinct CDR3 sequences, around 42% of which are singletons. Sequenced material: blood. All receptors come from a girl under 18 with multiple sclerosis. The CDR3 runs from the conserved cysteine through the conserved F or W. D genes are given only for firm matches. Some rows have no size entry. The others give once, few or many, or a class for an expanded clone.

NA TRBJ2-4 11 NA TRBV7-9 CASRDSLEVYF TGTGCCAGCAGGGACTCCTTGGAGGTGTACTTC
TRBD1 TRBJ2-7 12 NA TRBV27 CASRGQGTEQYF TGTGCCAGCAGGGGACAGGGGACCGAGCAGTACTTC
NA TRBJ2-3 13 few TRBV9 CASSEGGRDTQYF TGTGCCAGCAGCGAGGGGGGGAGAGATACGCAGTATTTT
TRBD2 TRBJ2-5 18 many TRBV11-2 CASSFWTSGSPDQETQYF TGTGCCAGCAGCTTTTGGACTAGCGGGAGCCCTGATCAAGAGACCCAGTACTTC
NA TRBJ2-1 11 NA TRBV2 CASSGHNEQFF TGTGCCAGCAGTGGACACAATGAGCAGTTCTTC
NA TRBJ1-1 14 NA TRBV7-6 CASSPDISDTEAFF TGTGCCAGCAGCCCTGACATCTCAGACACTGAAGCTTTCTTT
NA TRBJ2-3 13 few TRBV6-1 CASRVSSTDTQYF TGTGCCAGCAGGGTTTCTAGCACAGATACGCAGTATTTT
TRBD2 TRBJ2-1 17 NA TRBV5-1 CASSLWSSGSIDNEQFF TGCGCCAGCAGCTTGTGGTCTAGCGGGAGTATCGACAATGAGCAGTTCTTC
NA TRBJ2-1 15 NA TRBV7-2 CASSLSLPPYNEQFF TGTGCCAGCAGCTTAAGCCTTCCCCCCTACAATGAGCAGTTCTTC
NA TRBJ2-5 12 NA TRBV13 CASSWERETQYF TGTGCCAGCAGCTGGGAGCGTGAAACCCAGTACTTC
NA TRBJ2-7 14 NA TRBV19 CASSAQGRDYEQYF TGTGCCAGTAGTGCACAGGGACGGGACTACGAGCAGTACTTC
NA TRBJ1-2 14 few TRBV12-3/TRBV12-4 CASSLRPILHGYTF TGTGCCAGCAGTTTGCGGCCTATCCTACATGGCTACACCTTC
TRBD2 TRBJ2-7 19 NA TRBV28 CASSSPTSGRANGSYEQYF TGTGCCAGCAGTTCCCCGACTAGCGGGAGGGCCAATGGGTCCTACGAGCAGTACTTC
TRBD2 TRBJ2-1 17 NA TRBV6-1 CASTFRGVGGPLNEQFF TGTGCCAGCACCTTCCGAGGTGTGGGAGGGCCCCTCAATGAGCAGTTCTTC
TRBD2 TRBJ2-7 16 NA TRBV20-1 CSARDAGGPLSYEQYF TGCAGTGCTAGAGATGCGGGAGGGCCCCTCTCCTACGAGCAGTACTTC
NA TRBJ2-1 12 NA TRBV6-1 CASSDGTREQFF TGTGCCAGCAGTGACGGGACTCGTGAGCAGTTCTTC
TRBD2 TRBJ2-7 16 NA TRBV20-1 CSAAWASGADYNEQYF TGCAGTGCCGCCTGGGCTAGCGGGGCAGACTACAATGAGCAGTACTTC
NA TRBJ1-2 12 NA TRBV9 CASQGPHYGYTF TGTGCCAGCCAAGGGCCCCACTATGGCTACACCTTC
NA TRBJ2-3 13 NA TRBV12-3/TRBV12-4 CASSLRGPVTQYF TGTGCCAGCAGTCTCCGGGGACCTGTTACGCAGTATTTT
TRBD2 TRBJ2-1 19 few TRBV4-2 CASSQGISGLAGRWNEQFF TGTGCCAGCAGCCAAGGGATTTCGGGACTAGCGGGACGATGGAATGAGCAGTTCTTC
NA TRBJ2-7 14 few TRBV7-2 CASSLVPRGYEQYF TGTGCCAGCAGCTTAGTTCCCAGGGGTTACGAGCAGTACTTC
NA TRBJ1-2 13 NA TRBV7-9 CASSPSQDGGYTF TGTGCCAGCAGCCCATCGCAGGACGGTGGCTACACCTTC
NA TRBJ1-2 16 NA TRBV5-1 CASSLVGGAPGSGYTF TGCGCCAGCAGCTTGGTCGGTGGGGCACCCGGGAGTGGCTACACCTTC
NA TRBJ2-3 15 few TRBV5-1 CASSSEGFGTDTQYF TGCGCCAGCAGCTCCGAGGGGTTTGGCACAGATACGCAGTATTTT
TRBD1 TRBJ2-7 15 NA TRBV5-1 CASSSWTGAAYEQYF TGCGCCAGCAGCTCCTGGACAGGGGCGGCGTACGAGCAGTACTTC
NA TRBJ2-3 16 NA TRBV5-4 CASSLDLGGGTDTQYF TGTGCCAGCAGCTTGGATCTGGGAGGGGGTACAGATACGCAGTATTTT
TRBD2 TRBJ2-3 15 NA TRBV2 CASRATSGRVDTQYF TGTGCCAGCAGAGCGACTAGCGGGAGAGTAGATACGCAGTATTTT
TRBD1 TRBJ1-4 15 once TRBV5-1 CASSPGQSLNEKLFF TGCGCCAGCAGCCCGGGACAGAGCCTAAATGAAAAACTGTTTTTT
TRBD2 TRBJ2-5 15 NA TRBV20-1 CSAQTSGGYQETQYF TGCAGTGCCCAGACTAGCGGGGGGTACCAAGAGACCCAGTACTTC
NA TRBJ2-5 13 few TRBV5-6 CASSLTQGETQYF TGTGCCAGCAGCTTGACACAAGGGGAGACCCAGTACTTC
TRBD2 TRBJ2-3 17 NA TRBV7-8 CASSSLRLARGRDTQYF TGTGCCAGCAGCTCATTAAGACTAGCCCGTGGCAGGGATACGCAGTATTTT